This T cell receptor beta chain was identified in a study of radiation and T cells in renal cell carcinoma. Sample time point: baseline pretreatment blood. The treatment here: 15 Gy SBRT to primary tumor, nephrectomy 4 weeks later. Clear cell pathology was present in this patient's renal cell carcinoma. As concerns this clone: Its antigen is not known.

The CDR3 runs 19 residues. Germline V gene sequence: CDR1 SGHVS, CDR2 FQNEAQ. The V segment lost 5 bases and the J segment 0 bases; nucleotides outside the gene matches: 7. General study points: From baseline, blood top tumor clonotypes peaked at 2 weeks post-radiation.

Assay: immunoSEQ multiplex PCR; the TCRdb copy retains only in-frame clones and omits some. Counted here are roughly 150,000 clones, 88% occurring once; the ten biggest clones make up over 3.5%. The source material was blood, sampled from a patient whose treatment included radiotherapy and nephrectomy. The V and J genes are TRBV7-8 and TRBJ2-1; 16 bases map to TRBD2. The TCR was taken from a woman between 65 and 79 years old with renal cell carcinoma. The CDR3 sequence is CASSKGLAGGRSSYNEQFF. DNA of the CDR3: TGTGCCAGCAGCAAGGGACTAGCGGGGGGGCGGAGCTCCTACAATGAGCAGTTCTTC.